The 18 T cell receptor beta chains below all came from one sample that was sequenced in a study. The TRBV12-4/TRBJ1-2 clonotypes were amplified using barcode primers with ligated adaptors. TCRdb fed the multiplex PCR reads into MiXCR, producing one record per CDR3 protein. The sample shows 700 to 950 distinct CDR3 sequences, around 8% of them seen only once. Sequencing input: naive CD4+ T cells sorted from blood. Subset described: naive CD4+ T cells, CD4+CD45RA+CD25-. Source of these receptors: a female donor with breast cancer.

By proportion, this clonotype is medium-sized. The chain links TRBV12-3 or TRBV12-4 to TRBJ1-2; D is undetermined. Trimming shortened V by 5 bases and J by 7 bases, and 14 bases separated the two germline ends. This CDR3 has 13 residues. The CDR3 DNA reads TGTGCCAGCAGTCCCCGAAGAACCACTGGCTACACCTTC. Translating it yields CASSPRRTTGYTF.

A few counts support this clonotype. V and J are TRBV12-3 or TRBV12-4 and TRBJ1-2, with D possibly TRBD1 on 6 matching bases. The CDR3 loop spans 16 amino acids. Trimming shortened V by 1 base and J by 7 bases, and 19 bases separated the two germline ends. The CDR3 DNA is TGTGCCAGCAGTTTAGTAGTAACAGGGAATCCATTTGGCTACACCTTC. It codes for CASSLVVTGNPFGYTF.

This clonotype was observed a handful of times. The chain is built from TRBV12-3 or TRBV12-4 and TRBJ1-2; a weak D match, TRBD1 (5 bases). CDR3 length equals 13 residues. Trimming took 5 bases from V and 2 from J, leaving 9 bases between them. CDR3 residues: CASSDSFNYGYTF. In DNA, the CDR3 is TGTGCCAGCAGTGACAGTTTCAACTATGGCTACACCTTC.

This clonotype is medium-sized. V is TRBV12-3 or TRBV12-4 and J is TRBJ1-2; 10 bases line up with TRBD1. Trimming removed 6 bases from V and 4 bases from J; junction bases left unmatched: 14. This CDR3 is built from 17 residues. This CDR3 is CASRHSFSGQGFYGYTF. The CDR3 DNA follows: TGTGCCAGCAGACATTCCTTTTCGGGACAGGGGTTCTATGGCTACACCTTC.

By share, this clonotype ranks as medium-sized. The CDR3 protein is CASSTQGNYGYTF. The DNA for the CDR3 is TGTGCCAGCAGCACACAGGGGAACTATGGCTACACCTTC. V is TRBV12-3 or TRBV12-4 and J is TRBJ1-2; 7 nucleotides align to TRBD1. The CDR3 loop spans 13 amino acids. J was trimmed by 2 bases and V by 6 bases; bases with no gene match: 3.

This clonotype was recorded many times. The chain has TRBV12-3 or TRBV12-4 and TRBJ1-2; 7 bases line up with TRBD1. The CDR3 runs 13 residues. Trimming removed 5 bases from V and 1 base from J; junction bases left unmatched: 1. The CDR3 DNA reads as TGTGCCAGCAGTAGACAGGGTAACTATGGCTACACCTTC. This gives the protein CASSRQGNYGYTF.

The rearrangement links TRBV12-3 or TRBV12-4 to TRBJ1-2; 7 bases align to TRBD1. This CDR3 region has 13 residues. The ends lost 5 bases at V and 4 bases at J; junction bases unmatched: 4. The CDR3 loop is CASSKTGSYGYTF. Here the CDR3 DNA reads TGTGCCAGCAGTAAGACAGGGTCCTATGGCTACACCTTC.

Many counts were recorded for this clonotype. The chain has TRBV12-3 or TRBV12-4 and TRBJ1-2; a possible D gene is TRBD1 (5 bases). The CDR3 covers 15 residues. V was trimmed by 6 bases and J by 0 bases, leaving 14 bases between them. CDR3 nucleotides: TGTGCCAGCAGGCAGGGCTTATCTCCTAACTATGGCTACACCTTC. Translation gives CASRQGLSPNYGYTF.

This clonotype was seen ten or more times. In DNA, the CDR3 is TGTGCCAGCAGTTTAACAGAGAGCTATGGCTACACCTTC. It is translated as CASSLTESYGYTF. The J gene is TRBJ1-2, the V gene TRBV12-3 or TRBV12-4; D is uncertain. The germline V and J ends were trimmed by 2 bases and 4 bases, with 8 bases remaining between them. The length of the CDR3 is 13 residues.

This clonotype qualifies as medium-sized. The chain couples TRBV12-3 or TRBV12-4 to TRBJ1-2; D remains unclear. This CDR3 spans 13 amino acids. V was pared by 3 bases and J by 2 bases, with 7 bases between. The CDR3 DNA sequence: TGTGCCAGCAGTTTGTTGGGGAACTATGGCTACACCTTC. It yields the protein CASSLLGNYGYTF.

This clonotype came up many times. The V call is TRBV12-3 or TRBV12-4, the J call TRBJ1-2, with unresolved D. The CDR3 extends over 13 amino acids. V gave up 2 bases and J gave up 7 bases, with 11 bases separating them. Here the CDR3 DNA reads TGTGCCAGCAGTTTATTTAATCGTCGTGGCTACACCTTC. This translates into CASSLFNRRGYTF.

This clonotype is categorized as large. This chain uses TRBV12-3 or TRBV12-4 with TRBJ1-2; tentative D call: TRBD1 (6 bases). The V and J ends lost 5 bases and 4 bases respectively, with 8 bases between them. The CDR3 is 12 residues long. CDR3 nucleotide sequence: TGTGCCAGCAGTGGACAGATCTATGGCTACACCTTC. Its protein is CASSGQIYGYTF.

This clonotype was counted at least ten times. The gene calls are TRBV12-3 or TRBV12-4 and TRBJ1-2; 9 bases map to TRBD1. CDR3 length: 15 amino acids. V shed 6 bases and J 4 bases; nucleotides not matched to a gene: 9. The CDR3 bases are TGTGCCAGCAGACCCGCGGGGACAGGGTCCTATGGCTACACCTTC. It specifies CASRPAGTGSYGYTF.

This clonotype was observed many times. The V call is TRBV12-3 or TRBV12-4, the J call TRBJ1-2; D call uncertain. The V end lost 7 bases, the J end lost 8 bases, and 20 bases lay between the germline ends. This CDR3 has 14 amino acids. For the CDR3, the DNA is TGTGCCAGCACCCCGGACCGTCGATCCGGAGGCTACACCTTC. It is translated as CASTPDRRSGGYTF.

This clonotype was counted a few times. The chain couples TRBV12-3 or TRBV12-4 to TRBJ1-2, with D possibly being TRBD1 (6 bases). The ends were cut back, 2 bases at V and 5 bases at J, with 18 bases in the middle. The CDR3 has 16 amino acids. DNA for the CDR3: TGTGCCAGCAGTTTATTGAGTCTGGACAGATCGTATGGCTACACCTTC. It yields the protein CASSLLSLDRSYGYTF.

In its sample, this clonotype is medium-sized (0.01 to 0.1%). The V call is TRBV12-3 or TRBV12-4, the J call TRBJ1-2; D remains ambiguous. The ends were cut back, 4 bases at V and 5 bases at J, with 11 bases in the middle. CDR3 length: 13 residues. CDR3 coding DNA: TGTGCCAGCAGTTCCCAGCGGGGTTATGGCTACACCTTC. Protein product: CASSSQRGYGYTF.

This clonotype was picked up many times. This chain connects TRBV12-3 or TRBV12-4 to TRBJ1-2; no clear D. CDR3 length: 12 amino acids. V was clipped by 9 bases and J by 7 bases, with 15 bases between them. In DNA, the CDR3 is TGTGCCAGTAAGAGTATGGGCTCTGGCTACACCTTC. It codes for CASKSMGSGYTF.

This clonotype showed up many times. This chain links TRBV12-3 or TRBV12-4 with TRBJ1-2; a weak D match, TRBD1 (5 bases). This CDR3 has 15 residues. V dropped 5 bases and J dropped 1 base, with 14 bases sitting between them. CDR3 bases: TGTGCCAGCAGTCCCACCGGACAAAATAACTATGGCTACACCTTC. Encoded protein: CASSPTGQNNYGYTF.